This TCR beta chain appears in the sequencing data of a study of T cell responses to AZD1222 COVID-19 vaccine. Germline CDR1 and CDR2: SNHLY and FYNNEI. Trimming removed 6 bases from V and 2 bases from J; junction bases left unmatched: 3. This CDR3 is 14 amino acids long. Only in-frame clones appear in the TCRdb table, and some are missing; sequencing was by immunoSEQ multiplex PCR. The repertoire includes 250,000 to 300,000 clones, 85% to 95% of them detected once, and around 0.57% sits in the top ten. Recipients boosted at about 4 weeks or about 12 weeks are pooled. General observations from the study: Clonal diversity was possibly underestimated, and white British individuals and females predominated among donors. Repertoires were obtained solely post-peak T cell response.

Concerning this clone itself: The antigen is not known.

The clonotype originates from an adult who received the AZD1222 COVID-19 vaccine. Here the sequenced sample was peripheral blood, taken 28 days after the second AZD1222 dose. The chain couples TRBV2 to TRBJ1-4, with 7 bases matching TRBD1. The CDR3, as DNA: TGTGCCAGCAGAATACAGGGGACTAATGAAAAACTGTTTTTT. Translating gives CASRIQGTNEKLFF.